This T cell receptor beta chain was identified in a study of T cells in Graves' hyperthyroidism and ophthalmopathy. Study details: Blood was drawn when the patient was first diagnosed and still untreated.

Ten or more counts support this clonotype. This CDR3 has 16 residues. The ends were cut back, 6 bases at V and 4 bases at J, with 21 bases in the middle. Reasons for excluding patients were uncontrolled infection, other autoimmune disease, pregnancy or lactation. Clinicians diagnosed patients from clinical symptoms, serum thyroxine and TRAb, thyroid ultrasound and orbital computed tomography. It was 10 ml of fresh peripheral blood that supplied the PBMCs. RNA transcripts served as the template for amplifying TCR beta CDR3 regions. An initial round of RT-PCR targeting the TCR CDR3 relied on the HTBI primer set. TCRdb processed the multiplex PCR reads anew with MiXCR; each CDR3 protein has one entry. The data contain approximately 520,000 distinct CDR3 sequences, around a quarter of them seen just once; the ten biggest clones take up approximately 10%.

The chain links TRBV12-3 or TRBV12-4 to TRBJ1-1, with D unclear. Sequencing was carried out using blood. This clonotype originated in a woman younger than 45 with Graves' ophthalmopathy. The DNA of the CDR3 is TGTGCCAGCAGCTCGTCGAGGGTAGTAGTCGGCACTGAAGCTTTCTTT. This translates into CASSSSRVVVGTEAFF.